A selection of T cell receptor beta chains follows, all from one sample in a study of CD8+CD57+ T cells in acquired aplastic anemia. TCRdb re-derived calls from the reads in MiXCR, one entry per CDR3 protein. The sample lists 200,000 to 300,000 distinct CDR3 sequences; 40% to 50% were seen once. The sample taken for sequencing was sorted CD4+, CD8+, or CD8+CD57+ T cells (not recorded which) from PBMCs. The receptors were gathered from a human donor with aplastic anemia. Each CDR3 is given with its conserved first and last residue. D genes are given only for firm matches. Size values are once, few and many counts, or a class for expanded clones, and some rows have none.

d_gene,j_gene,abundance,v_gene,CDR3nt,CDR3aa
TRBD1,TRBJ1-2,.,TRBV7-2,TGTGCCAGCAGCTTAGAGAGGACAGGGATCTACACCTTC,CASSLERTGIYTF
.,TRBJ2-6,.,TRBV4-1,TGCGCCAGCAGCCAGATACAGGGAGAACACTCTGGGGCCAACGTCCTGACTTTC,CASSQIQGEHSGANVLTF
.,TRBJ2-1,many,TRBV15,TGTGCCACCAGCAGAGATTCAGGAGACTACAATGAGCAGTTCTTC,CATSRDSGDYNEQFF
TRBD1,TRBJ2-2,many,TRBV5-1,TGCGCCACCCGCGGAGCAGGGGGCAGCACCGGGGAGCTGTTTTTT,CATRGAGGSTGELFF
TRBD2,TRBJ2-7,few,TRBV15,TGTGCCACCAGCAGAGATCGGGCCAGCGGGAGAGTGCAGTACTTC,CATSRDRASGRVQYF
.,TRBJ2-3,.,TRBV9,TGTGCCAGCAGCGTAGATTGGTTGGTAGATACGCAGTATTTT,CASSVDWLVDTQYF
.,TRBJ2-1,many,TRBV20-1,TGCAGTGCCCCCCTGGGGGAAAACAATGAGCAGTTCTTC,CSAPLGENNEQFF
TRBD2,TRBJ2-5,many,TRBV2,TGTGCCAGCAGTGCCGGGACTAGCGGGGGAGAAGAGACCCAGTACTTC,CASSAGTSGGEETQYF
.,TRBJ2-7,.,TRBV7-6,TGCGCCAGCAGCCAAGCCGGGACAAACTCCTACGGGCAGTACTTC,CASSQAGTNSYGQYF
.,TRBJ2-1,.,TRBV25-1,TGTGCCCGTTTCCCAGGGGGGCCGTATGAGCAGTTCTTC,CARFPGGPYEQFF
.,TRBJ1-3,few,TRBV30,TGTGCCTGGAGTGTCGACAGCACAGTGTTGAACACCATATATTTT,CAWSVDSTVLNTIYF
.,TRBJ1-2,.,TRBV20-1,TGCAGTGCTAGTTCCAGGAGTTATGGCTACACCTTC,CSASSRSYGYTF
TRBD1,TRBJ1-2,.,TRBV25-1,TGTGCCAGCAGTGAATTCGGGACAGGCTCCGCTCGGGGCTACACCTTC,CASSEFGTGSARGYTF
.,TRBJ2-3,.,TRBV29-1,TGCAGCGCTACACTCGGGCGCGCCTACTCTAGCACAGATACGCAGTATTTT,CSATLGRAYSSTDTQYF
.,TRBJ2-1,.,TRBV10-3,TGTGCCATCAGGGGGACGCCGAATGAGCAGTTCTTC,CAIRGTPNEQFF
TRBD2,TRBJ2-7,many,TRBV9,TGTGCCAGCAGCCCCCGACTAGCGGCCTACGAGCAGTACTTC,CASSPRLAAYEQYF
.,TRBJ2-5,few,TRBV5-5,TGTGCCAGCAGCGCCGCGGGACAGCAAGAGACCCAGTACTTC,CASSAAGQQETQYF
.,TRBJ1-1,.,TRBV7-9,TGTGCCAGCAGTTTCGCAGCGAACACTGAAGCCTTCTTT,CASSFAANTEAFF
.,TRBJ1-6,.,TRBV18,TGTGCCAGCTCACCCCAGAGTAATTCACCCCTCCACTTT,CASSPQSNSPLHF
TRBD2,TRBJ2-1,.,TRBV15,TGTGCCACCAGCGGGACTAGCGGGGGGGCAGATACGCAGTTCTTC,CATSGTSGGADTQFF
TRBD1,TRBJ1-5,many,TRBV9,TGTGCCAGCAGCGTGGGACAGTCCGATCAGCCCCAGCATTTT,CASSVGQSDQPQHF
TRBD1,TRBJ2-5,.,TRBV15,TGTGCCACCAGCACGGGGACAGGGCTGGTAGAAGAGACCCAGTACTTC,CATSTGTGLVEETQYF
TRBD1,TRBJ2-7,.,TRBV24-1,TGTGCCCCCACCCCAGGACAGGGTTACGAGCAGTACTTC,CAPTPGQGYEQYF
.,TRBJ1-5,many,TRBV15,TGTGCCACCAGCAGAGACCGGGACAATCAGCCCCAGCATTTT,CATSRDRDNQPQHF
.,TRBJ2-4,.,TRBV5-8,TGTGCCAGCAGCGCGGCGGGACTTAGAGCCAAAAACATTCAGTACTTC,CASSAAGLRAKNIQYF
.,TRBJ2-5,.,TRBV19,TGTGCCAGTAGTATGTTGGGCAGGGAAGAGACCCAGTACTTC,CASSMLGREETQYF
.,TRBJ2-1,.,TRBV7-9,TGTGCCAGCAGCCCCCCCGGGGCGCCCTACAATGAGCAGTTCTTC,CASSPPGAPYNEQFF
.,TRBJ2-7,.,TRBV29-1,TGCAGCGTTGAAGCCGCAGGGGTAGGCGGACACGAGCAGTACTTC,CSVEAAGVGGHEQYF
.,TRBJ1-6,.,TRBV25-1,TGTGCCAGCAGTGAATATAATGGCGTCCCACCCCTCCACTTT,CASSEYNGVPPLHF
.,TRBJ1-1,many,TRBV7-8,TGTGCCAGCTCCTCTTCCGGGGGCGTGGGTACTGAAGCTTTCTTT,CASSSSGGVGTEAFF
.,TRBJ2-5,.,TRBV14,TGTGCCAGCAGCCAAGATGGAGAGGCTAGTTGGCGAGGGACCCAGTACTTC,CASSQDGEASWRGTQYF
.,TRBJ2-7,once,TRBV28,TGTGCCAGCAGCTTTAGAGGGGACACCTACGAGCAGTACTTC,CASSFRGDTYEQYF
TRBD1,TRBJ1-2,.,TRBV19,TGTGCCAGTAGTTCGACAGGGGCTCTCTATGGCTACACCTTC,CASSSTGALYGYTF
.,TRBJ2-7,many,TRBV7-9,TGTGCCAGCAGCCCGAGACAGACCTACGAGCAGTACTTC,CASSPRQTYEQYF
.,TRBJ2-1,many,TRBV11-2,TGTGCCAGCAGCTTACCTGCGGGTGGGTACAATGAGCAGTTCTTC,CASSLPAGGYNEQFF
.,TRBJ2-3,.,TRBV10-3,TGTGCCATCAGCCAATCGCCAGGGGCAGATACGCAGTATTTT,CAISQSPGADTQYF
TRBD1,TRBJ2-1,.,TRBV10-3,TGTGCCATCAGTGCTTGGACAGGGGAAGAGTACAATGAGCAGTTCTTC,CAISAWTGEEYNEQFF
TRBD2,TRBJ2-7,many,TRBV20-1,TGCAGTGCTAGGTGGCGGGGGGACGACTACGAGCAGTACTTC,CSARWRGDDYEQYF
TRBD2,TRBJ2-5,.,TRBV24-1,TGTGCCACCAGTGACCCAGCGGGAGGTTCGGAGACCCAGTACTTC,CATSDPAGGSETQYF
TRBD2,TRBJ2-1,.,TRBV25-1,TGTGCCAGCAGTGAATCGGGGCGGGGGTCGGTGAGTGAGCAGTTCTTC,CASSESGRGSVSEQFF
.,TRBJ2-3,.,TRBV7-8,TGTGCCAGCAGCTTAGAGTCTAGTTTATTAGGCACAGATACGCAGTATTTT,CASSLESSLLGTDTQYF
.,TRBJ2-1,many,TRBV5-8,TGTGCCAGCAGCTTGGGGTCGCGAGAGCAGTTCTTC,CASSLGSREQFF
TRBD2,TRBJ2-5,.,TRBV15,TGTGCCACCAGCAGACTAGGGACTAGCGGACACCAAGAGACCCAGTACTTC,CATSRLGTSGHQETQYF
.,TRBJ1-2,many,TRBV29-1,TGCAGCGTTGAGTTTCGACAGAGCATACGTGGCTACACCTTC,CSVEFRQSIRGYTF
TRBD1,TRBJ2-3,.,TRBV5-4,TGTGCCAGCAGCTTGACAGGGGCCGCAGATACGCAGTATTTT,CASSLTGAADTQYF
TRBD2,TRBJ2-3,.,TRBV2,TGTGCCAGCAGTAACCTAGCGGGAGGGGCAGATACGCAGTATTTT,CASSNLAGGADTQYF
.,TRBJ1-1,many,TRBV2,TGTGCCAGCAGCGTTGCGGGCCGGTACACTGAAGCTTTCTTT,CASSVAGRYTEAFF
TRBD2,TRBJ2-5,.,TRBV7-9,TGTGCCAGCAGAGTAAAACCGGGACTAGCGGGGGGGACCCAGTACTTC,CASRVKPGLAGGTQYF